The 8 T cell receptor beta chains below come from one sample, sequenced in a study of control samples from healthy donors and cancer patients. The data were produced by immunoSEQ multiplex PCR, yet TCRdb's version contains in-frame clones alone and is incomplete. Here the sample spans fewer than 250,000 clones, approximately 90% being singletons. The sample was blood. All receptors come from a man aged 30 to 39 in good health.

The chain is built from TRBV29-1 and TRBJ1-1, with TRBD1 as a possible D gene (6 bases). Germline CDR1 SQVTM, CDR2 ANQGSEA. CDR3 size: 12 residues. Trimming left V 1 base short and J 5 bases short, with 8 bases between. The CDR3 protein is CSVEGGGTEAFF. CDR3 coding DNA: TGCAGCGTTGAAGGAGGGGGAACTGAAGCTTTCTTT.

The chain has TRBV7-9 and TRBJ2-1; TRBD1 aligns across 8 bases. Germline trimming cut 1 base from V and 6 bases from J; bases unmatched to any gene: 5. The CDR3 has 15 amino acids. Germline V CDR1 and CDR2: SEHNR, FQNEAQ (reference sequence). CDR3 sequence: CASSLGSTGVNEQFF. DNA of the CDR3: TGTGCCAGCAGCTTAGGATCGACAGGGGTCAATGAGCAGTTCTTC.

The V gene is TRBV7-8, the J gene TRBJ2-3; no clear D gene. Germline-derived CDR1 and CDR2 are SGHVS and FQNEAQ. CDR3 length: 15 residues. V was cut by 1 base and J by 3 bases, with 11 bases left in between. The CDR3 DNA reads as TGTGCCAGCAGCTTAGGGGATGGATGGACAGATACGCAGTATTTT. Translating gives CASSLGDGWTDTQYF. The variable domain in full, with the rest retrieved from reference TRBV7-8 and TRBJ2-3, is GAGVSQSPRYKVAKRGQDVALRCDPISGHVSLFWYQQALGQGPEFLTYFQNEAQLDKSGLPSDRFFAERPEGSVSTLKIQRTQQEDSAVYLCASSLGDGWTDTQYFGPGTRLTVL.

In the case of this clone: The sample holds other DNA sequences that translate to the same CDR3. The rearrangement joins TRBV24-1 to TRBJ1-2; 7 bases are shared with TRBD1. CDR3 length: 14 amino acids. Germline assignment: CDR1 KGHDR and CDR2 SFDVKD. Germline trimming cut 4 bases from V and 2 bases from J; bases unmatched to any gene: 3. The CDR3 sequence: CATSDRQGNYGYTF. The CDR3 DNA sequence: TGTGCCACCAGTGACCGACAGGGAAACTATGGCTACACCTTC.

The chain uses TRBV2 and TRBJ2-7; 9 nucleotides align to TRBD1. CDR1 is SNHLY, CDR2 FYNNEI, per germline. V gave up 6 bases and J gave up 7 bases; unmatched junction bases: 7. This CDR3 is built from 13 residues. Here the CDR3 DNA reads TGTGCCAGCAGGGGACAGGGTGCGGGGGAGCAGTACTTC. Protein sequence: CASRGQGAGEQYF.

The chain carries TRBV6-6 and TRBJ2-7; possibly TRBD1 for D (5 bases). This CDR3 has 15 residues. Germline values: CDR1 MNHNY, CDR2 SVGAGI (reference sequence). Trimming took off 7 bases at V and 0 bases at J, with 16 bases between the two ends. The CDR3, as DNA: TGTGCCAGCATCCCGAAGGTGGGGCGCTCCTACGAGCAGTACTTC. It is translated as CASIPKVGRSYEQYF.

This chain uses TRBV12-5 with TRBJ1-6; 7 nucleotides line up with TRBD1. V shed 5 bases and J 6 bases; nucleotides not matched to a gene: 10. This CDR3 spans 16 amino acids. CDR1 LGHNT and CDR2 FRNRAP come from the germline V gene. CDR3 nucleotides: TGTGCTAGTGGTCCCCGGACAGGTGGGCCTAATTCACCCCTCCACTTT. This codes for CASGPRTGGPNSPLHF. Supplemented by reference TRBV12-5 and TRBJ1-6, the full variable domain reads DARVTQTPRHKVTEMGQEVTMRCQPILGHNTVFWYRQTMMQGLELLAYFRNRAPLDDSGMPKDRFSAEMPDATLATLKIQPSEPRDSAVYFCASGPRTGGPNSPLHFGNGTRLTVT.

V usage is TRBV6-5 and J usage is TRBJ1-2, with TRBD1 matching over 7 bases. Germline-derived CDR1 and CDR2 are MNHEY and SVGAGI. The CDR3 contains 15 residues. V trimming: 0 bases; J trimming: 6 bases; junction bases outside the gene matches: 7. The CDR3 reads CASSYSIGTEDGYTF. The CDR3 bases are TGTGCCAGCAGTTACTCGATAGGGACAGAGGATGGCTACACCTTC.